The text below deals with one T cell receptor (beta chain). This specimen comes from a study of blood T cell repertoires in COVID-19. Across the study: Samples of COVID-19 (acute and convalescent) were obtained from the United States, Italy and Spain. T cells, B-cell-depleted T cells, or PBMCs supplied cDNA or gDNA.

Original handling: Cell counts per sample came from amplifying reference gene primers. Sequenced by immunoSEQ multiplex PCR; TCRdb stores in-frame clones only, minus some. V and J calls and clone size come straight from that table; D and trimming were deduced from the DNA. The sample includes 200,000 or so clones, roughly 80% of them seen just once. The CDR3 loop spans 12 amino acids. Deletions cut 6 bases from V and 6 bases from J, with 10 bases between. Sequencing input: peripheral blood. The receptor was derived from a man aged 55-75 years with active or convalescent COVID-19. This chain links TRBV12-3 or TRBV12-4 with TRBJ2-3; unclear D gene. CDR3 residues: CASSQGADTQYF. The CDR3 bases are TGTGCCAGCAGCCAAGGAGCGGATACGCAGTATTTT.